A single sample gave rise to the 22 T cell receptor beta chains below, sequenced in a study of CD8+CD57+ T cells in acquired aplastic anemia. The use of genomic DNA as template underpinned the TCR beta VDJ and CDR3 profiling. One entry per CDR3 protein results from TCRdb running MiXCR on the reads. The data contain approximately 21,000 distinct CDR3 sequences, 40% of them seen just once; the ten biggest clones take up 80% to 90%. No cognate antigen is known for these TCRs. Study-level findings and limits: Against the total CD4+ and CD8+ pools, patient CD8+CD57+ cells had lower diversity.

Patients sequenced had flow cytometry evidence of CD8+CD57+ cell expansion. Material for sequencing was CD8+CD57+ T cells sorted from PBMCs. Subset reported: bead-enriched CD8+CD57+ effector memory T cells from SAA patients. All receptors derive from a human donor with aplastic anemia.

This clonotype was seen only a few times. The rearrangement joins TRBV5-4 to TRBJ2-1; 12 nucleotides match TRBD2. The CDR3 totals 15 residues. With V trimmed by 6 bases and J by 9 bases, 10 bases remained unmatched. Germline V CDR1 and CDR2: SGHNT, YYREEE (reference sequence). The CDR3 DNA follows: TGTGCCAGCACCGACGCTAGCGGGGGGGAGGTTGAGCAGTTCTTC. Its protein is CASTDASGGEVEQFF.

The DNA for the CDR3 is TGTGCCAGCAGCGTAGGTCAGACCTACAATGAGCAGTTCTTC. It specifies CASSVGQTYNEQFF. The chain couples TRBV9 to TRBJ2-1; D ambiguous. The CDR3 is 14 residues long. V was clipped by 0 bases and J by 2 bases, with 6 bases between them. CDR1 is SGDLS, CDR2 YYNGEE, per germline. Drawing the rest from reference TRBV9 and TRBJ2-1, the complete variable domain is DSGVTQTPKHLITATGQRVTLRCSPRSGDLSVYWYQQSLDQGLQFLIQYYNGEERAKGNILERFSAQQFPDLHSELNLSSLELGDSALYFCASSVGQTYNEQFFGPGTRLTVL.

The chain is built from TRBV7-8 and TRBJ2-3, with TRBD1 matching over 11 bases. The CDR3 covers 15 residues. CDR1 and CDR2 from the germline V gene are SGHVS and FQNEAQ. V gave up 2 bases and J gave up 6 bases; unmatched junction bases: 4. CDR3 coding DNA: TGTGCCAGCAGCTTAAGGGGACAGGGGGATGATACGCAGTATTTT. It codes for CASSLRGQGDDTQYF.

The V call is TRBV6-6, the J call TRBJ1-5; D is unresolved. The CDR3 contains 14 residues. Trimming took off 0 bases at V and 6 bases at J, with 9 bases between the two ends. Germline V gene lookup returns CDR1 MNHNY and CDR2 SVGAGI (reference sequence). CDR3 amino acids: CASSYSMRGQPQHF. CDR3 in DNA: TGTGCCAGCAGTTACTCGATGCGCGGTCAGCCCCAGCATTTT.

The chain is built from TRBV7-9 and TRBJ1-2, with D perhaps matching TRBD1 (5 bases). V shed 0 bases and J shed 0 bases, with 14 bases lying between them. The CDR3 has 17 residues. From germline, CDR1 is SEHNR and CDR2 FQNEAQ (reference sequence). In DNA, the CDR3 is TGTGCCAGCAGCTTAGCGGTTTTTATCAGGGCTAACTATGGCTACACCTTC. Encoded protein: CASSLAVFIRANYGYTF.

Of note for this clonotype: This sequence may be a read error, since a much larger clone differs from it by one base. Here the CDR3 omits its conserved ending phenylalanine or tryptophan, so a read error is the likely source. J is TRBJ1-6 and V is TRBV20-1; 7 bases align to TRBD1. The V and J ends lost 7 bases and 4 bases, in that order; junction bases with no gene match: 10. Germline V gives CDR1 DFQATT, CDR2 SNEGSKA (reference sequence). This CDR3 has 15 amino acids. The CDR3 coding sequence is TGCAGTGACGTCGGGACAGCCCCGTATAATTCACCCCTCCACTCT. It is translated as CSDVGTAPYNSPLHS.

The chain is built from TRBV27 and TRBJ1-2, with D perhaps TRBD1 (5 bases). Per the germline V gene, CDR1 is MNHEY and CDR2 is SMNVEV (reference sequence). The length of the CDR3 is 14 residues. Trimming shortened V by 6 bases and J by 6 bases, and 17 bases separated the two germline ends. The CDR3 spells CASRGLGEFDGYTF. DNA for the CDR3: TGTGCCAGCAGGGGACTCGGAGAATTTGATGGCTACACCTTC.

V is TRBV7-9 and J is TRBJ2-1; 14 positions agree with TRBD2. CDR1 is SEHNR, CDR2 FQNEAQ, per germline (reference sequence). The CDR3 is 15 residues long. V was clipped by 5 bases and J by 9 bases; unmatched bases: 6. The CDR3: CASSNPGLAGAEQFF. The CDR3 coding sequence is TGTGCCAGCAGCAATCCGGGACTAGCGGGGGCTGAGCAGTTCTTC. The full variable domain, completed using reference TRBV7-9 and TRBJ2-1, is DTGVSQNPRHKITKRGQNVTFRCDPISEHNRLYWYRQTLGQGPEFLTYFQNEAQLEKSRLLSDRFSAERPKGSFSTLEIQRTEQGDSAMYLCASSNPGLAGAEQFFGPGTRLTVL.

Of note for this clonotype: This may stem from a read error, because a much larger clone lies one nucleotide away. The rearrangement joins TRBV10-1 to TRBJ2-7, with D possibly matching TRBD1 (6 bases). Between the trimmed V and J ends, which lost 2 bases and 2 bases, there was a span of 10 bases. Germline lookup yields CDR1 WNHNN and CDR2 SYGVQD (reference sequence). The length of the CDR3 is 14 residues. In nucleotides, the CDR3 is TGCGCCAGCAGTGAGCCCGGGACACCCTACGAGCAGTACGTC. Its protein is CASSEPGTPYEQYV.

This chain links TRBV28 with TRBJ1-2; 7 bases are a match to TRBD1. This CDR3 has 14 amino acids. The ends lost 6 bases at V and 6 bases at J; junction bases unmatched: 10. Germline loops: CDR1 MDHEN, CDR2 SYDVKM. The CDR3 DNA sequence: TGTGCCAGCAGCTCCGGGACAGAGTCTGATGGCTACACCTTC. As protein: CASSSGTESDGYTF.

This clonotype was observed once. Compared with germline, one end of the junction differs, possibly owing to a read error. This chain joins TRBV11-2 and TRBJ2-1, with 8 bases identical to TRBD2. CDR1 is SGHAT and CDR2 is FQNNGV in the germline V gene. This CDR3 region has 16 residues. CDR3 coding DNA: TGTGCCAGCAGCTTAGACGGGAGGGCTACCTACGATGAGCAGTTCTTC. Translating gives CASSLDGRATYDEQFF.

In this sample, this clonotype turned up a few times. This rearrangement joins TRBV7-3 to TRBJ1-1; D is undetermined. V shed 5 bases and J shed 8 bases, with 15 bases lying between them. The germline V gene encodes CDR1 SGHTA and CDR2 FQGTGA. CDR3 length: 13 amino acids. CDR3 loop: CASSRTAGREAFF. The DNA for the CDR3 is TGTGCCAGCAGCCGGACCGCGGGTAGGGAAGCTTTCTTT.

This clonotype has a handful of counts. V usage is TRBV2 and J usage is TRBJ2-3; maybe TRBD2 (6 bases). CDR3 length: 14 amino acids. The V end was cut by 7 bases, the J end by 0 bases, with 11 bases between. Germline CDR1 is SNHLY and CDR2 is FYNNEI. DNA of the CDR3: TGTGCCAGCAAGGAGGGGTTTAGCACAGATACGCAGTATTTT. Amino acid sequence: CASKEGFSTDTQYF.

The DNA for the CDR3 is TGTGCCAGCAGAACTAGCAGTTTCCAAGAGACCCAGTACTTC. Translated, it gives CASRTSSFQETQYF. This sequence joins TRBV2 and TRBJ2-5, with a weak D call TRBD2 (6 bases). The CDR3 length is 14 residues. The ends were cut back, 6 bases at V and 1 base at J, with 12 bases in the middle. Germline V gene lookup returns CDR1 SNHLY and CDR2 FYNNEI.

There are a few counts of this clonotype. The chain joins TRBV29-1 to TRBJ2-3; 10 positions match TRBD2. Looked up from germline, CDR1 is SQVTM and CDR2 is ANQGSEA. V gave up 4 bases and J gave up 4 bases; unmatched junction bases: 5. CDR3 size: 14 residues. The CDR3 loop is CSVGLAGVADTQYF. CDR3 in DNA: TGCAGCGTTGGGCTAGCGGGAGTGGCAGATACGCAGTATTTT.

Worth noting for this clonotype: In this CDR3 the conserved last residue, phenylalanine or tryptophan, is missing, so a read error is likely. The chain is built from TRBV10-3 and TRBJ2-1; the D gene is possibly TRBD2 (6 bases). The CDR3 consists of 16 residues. CDR1 and CDR2 (germline): ENHRY, SYGVKD. The CDR3 sequence: CASSEVGGRGYNEQFL. In nucleotides, the CDR3 is TGTGCCAGCAGTGAAGTCGGGGGACGCGGCTACAATGAGCAGTTCCTC.

The V call is TRBV15, the J call TRBJ2-3; tentatively, D is TRBD1 or TRBD2 (5 bases each). CDR3 length equals 17 residues. Germline V gives CDR1 LNHNV, CDR2 YYDKDF (reference sequence). V lost 1 base and J lost 2, with 16 bases in between. Written as DNA, the CDR3 is TGTGCCACCAGCAGAGGTAGCCCGGGGCCCTACACAGATACGCAGTATTTT. Its translation is CATSRGSPGPYTDTQYF. Supplemented by reference TRBV15 and TRBJ2-3, the full variable domain reads DAMVIQNPRYQVTQFGKPVTLSCSQTLNHNVMYWYQQKSSQAPKLLFHYYDKDFNNEADTPDNFQSRRPNTSFCFLDIRSPGLGDTAMYLCATSRGSPGPYTDTQYFGPGTRLTVL.

The table lists this clonotype with many counts. Here the CDR3 reads CASSLGESPLHF. The CDR3 DNA reads as TGCGCCAGCAGCTTGGGGGAGTCACCCCTCCACTTT. The V call is TRBV5-1, the J call TRBJ1-6; no firm D call. Germline values: CDR1 SGHRS, CDR2 YFSETQ. This CDR3 spans 12 amino acids. V was cut by 0 bases and J by 10 bases, with 5 bases left in between.

Many counts were recorded for this clonotype. This chain links TRBV20-1 with TRBJ2-3; D uncertain. CDR3 length equals 12 residues. Germline lookup yields CDR1 DFQATT and CDR2 SNEGSKA (reference sequence). V was pared by 1 base and J by 4 bases, with 6 bases between. CDR3 sequence: CSARGPSDTQYF. Written as DNA, the CDR3 is TGCAGTGCTAGAGGCCCATCAGATACGCAGTATTTT.

CDR3 DNA sequence: TGTGCCACCAGCAGAGACCCTAGGGAGAGCAATGAGCAGTTCTTC. This codes for CATSRDPRESNEQFF. The chain carries TRBV15 and TRBJ2-1, with D perhaps TRBD2 (5 bases). The CDR3 totals 15 residues. Trimming cost V 0 bases and J 6 bases, with 12 bases left between them. Germline V gives CDR1 LNHNV, CDR2 YYDKDF (reference sequence).

The chain recombines TRBV5-8 with TRBJ1-2, with D perhaps matching TRBD1 (5 bases). Germline lookup yields CDR1 SGHTS and CDR2 YDEGEE. V was shortened by 5 bases and J by 7 bases, with 18 bases between the two germline ends. CDR3 length equals 14 residues. In DNA form, the CDR3 reads TGTGCCAGCAGTAATGACGGGGGTCGGGGTGGCTACACCTTC. Translation: CASSNDGGRGGYTF.

This sequence joins TRBV2 and TRBJ1-2; 10 bases match TRBD1. This CDR3 contains 16 residues. Germline CDR1 reads SNHLY; CDR2 reads FYNNEI. V gave up 4 bases and J gave up 4 bases; unmatched junction bases: 9. Here the CDR3 reads CASSGRGDRGFYGYTF. DNA for the CDR3: TGTGCCAGCAGTGGCCGGGGGGACAGGGGCTTCTATGGCTACACCTTC.